This entry concerns a single T cell receptor beta chain. This entry is derived from a study of blood T cell repertoires in COVID-19. The data were produced by immunoSEQ multiplex PCR, yet TCRdb's version contains in-frame clones alone and is incomplete. The sample has some 150,000 clones; roughly 85% are singletons. Germline CDR1 MNHEY, CDR2 SVGAGI. The CDR3 sequence is 14 residues long. Trimming removed 8 bases from V and 5 bases from J; junction bases left unmatched: 9. The V gene is TRBV6-5, the J gene TRBJ2-5; 9 bases line up with TRBD2. The receptor's source is a man aged 45 to 65 who had recovered from COVID-19. The sequencing input was PBMCs or T cells enriched from blood (not recorded which). CDR3 nucleotides: TGTGCCAGCTGTATGGACAGCGGGGGGGAGACCCAGTACTTC. The encoded protein is CASCMDSGGETQYF.